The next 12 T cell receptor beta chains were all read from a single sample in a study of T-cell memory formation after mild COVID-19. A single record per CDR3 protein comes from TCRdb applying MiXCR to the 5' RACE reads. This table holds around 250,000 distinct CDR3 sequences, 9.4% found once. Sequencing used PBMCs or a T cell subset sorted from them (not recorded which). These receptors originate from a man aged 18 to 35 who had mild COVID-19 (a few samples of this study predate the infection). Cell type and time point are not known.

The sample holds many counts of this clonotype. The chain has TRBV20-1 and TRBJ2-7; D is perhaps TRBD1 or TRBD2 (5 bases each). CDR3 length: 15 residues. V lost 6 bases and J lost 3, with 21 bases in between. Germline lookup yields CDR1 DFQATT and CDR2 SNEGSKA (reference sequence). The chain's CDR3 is CSARLGDGRYYEQYF. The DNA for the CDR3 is TGCAGTGCCCGGCTAGGGGACGGCAGGTACTACGAGCAGTACTTC.

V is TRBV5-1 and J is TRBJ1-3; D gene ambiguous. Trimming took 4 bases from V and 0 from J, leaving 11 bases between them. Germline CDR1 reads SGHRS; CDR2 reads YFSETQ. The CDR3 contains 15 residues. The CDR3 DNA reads TGCGCCAGCAGCCCAAGTCGAGTCTCTGGAAACACCATATATTTT. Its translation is CASSPSRVSGNTIYF.

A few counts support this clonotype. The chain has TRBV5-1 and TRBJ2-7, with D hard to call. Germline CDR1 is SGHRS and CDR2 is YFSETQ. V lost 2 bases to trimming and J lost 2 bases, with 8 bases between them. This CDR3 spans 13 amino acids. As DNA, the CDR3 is TGCGCCAGCAGCTTTTCCTCAGCCTACGAGCAGTACTTC. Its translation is CASSFSSAYEQYF.

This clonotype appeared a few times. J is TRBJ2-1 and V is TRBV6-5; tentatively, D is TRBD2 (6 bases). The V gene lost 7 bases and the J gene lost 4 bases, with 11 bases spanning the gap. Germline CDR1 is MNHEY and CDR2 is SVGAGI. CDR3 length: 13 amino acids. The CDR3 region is CASKTGRYNEQFF. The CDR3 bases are TGTGCCAGCAAAACGGGGAGGTACAATGAGCAGTTCTTC.

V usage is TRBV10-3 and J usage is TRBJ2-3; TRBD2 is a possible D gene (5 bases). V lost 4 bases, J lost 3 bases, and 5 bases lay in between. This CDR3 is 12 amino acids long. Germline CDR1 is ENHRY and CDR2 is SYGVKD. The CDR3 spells CAISGGTDTQYF. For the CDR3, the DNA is TGTGCCATCAGTGGAGGGACAGATACGCAGTATTTT.

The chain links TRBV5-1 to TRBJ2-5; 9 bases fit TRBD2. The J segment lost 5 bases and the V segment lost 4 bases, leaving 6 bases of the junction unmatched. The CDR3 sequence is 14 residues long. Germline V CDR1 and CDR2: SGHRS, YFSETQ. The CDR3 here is CASSGTSSGETQYF. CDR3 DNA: TGCGCCAGCAGCGGGACTAGCTCGGGGGAGACCCAGTACTTC.

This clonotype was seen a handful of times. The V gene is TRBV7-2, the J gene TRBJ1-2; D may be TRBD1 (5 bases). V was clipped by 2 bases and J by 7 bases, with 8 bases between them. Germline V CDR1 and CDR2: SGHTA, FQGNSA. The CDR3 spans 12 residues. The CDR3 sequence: CASSLTRAGYTF. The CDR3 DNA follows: TGTGCCAGCAGCTTAACCAGGGCTGGCTACACCTTC.

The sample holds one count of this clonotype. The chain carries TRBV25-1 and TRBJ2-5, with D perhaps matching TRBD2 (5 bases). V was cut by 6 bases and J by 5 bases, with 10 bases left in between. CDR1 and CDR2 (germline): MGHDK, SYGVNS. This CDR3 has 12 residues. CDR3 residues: CASRLGSETQYF. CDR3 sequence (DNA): TGTGCCAGCAGGCTAGGGAGCGAGACCCAGTACTTC.

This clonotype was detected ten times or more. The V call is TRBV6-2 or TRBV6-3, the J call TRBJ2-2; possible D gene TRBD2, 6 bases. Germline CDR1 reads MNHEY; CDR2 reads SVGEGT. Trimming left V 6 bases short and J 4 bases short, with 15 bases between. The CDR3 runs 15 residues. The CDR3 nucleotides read TGTGCCAGCAGAGAGGGTAGGGAGGCCACCGGGGAGCTGTTTTTT. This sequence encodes CASREGREATGELFF.

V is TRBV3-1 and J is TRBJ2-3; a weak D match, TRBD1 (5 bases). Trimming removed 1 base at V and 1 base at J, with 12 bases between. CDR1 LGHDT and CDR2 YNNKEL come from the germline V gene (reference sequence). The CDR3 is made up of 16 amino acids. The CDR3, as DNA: TGTGCCAGCAGCCAAGGTCAGGGCCGACGCACAGATACGCAGTATTTT. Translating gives CASSQGQGRRTDTQYF.

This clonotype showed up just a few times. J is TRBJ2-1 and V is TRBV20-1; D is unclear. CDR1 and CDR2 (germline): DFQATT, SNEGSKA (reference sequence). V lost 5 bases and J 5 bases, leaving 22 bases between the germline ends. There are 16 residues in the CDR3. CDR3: CSAFHPLGVGNNEQFF. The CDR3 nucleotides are TGCAGTGCTTTCCATCCCCTAGGCGTGGGGAACAATGAGCAGTTCTTC.

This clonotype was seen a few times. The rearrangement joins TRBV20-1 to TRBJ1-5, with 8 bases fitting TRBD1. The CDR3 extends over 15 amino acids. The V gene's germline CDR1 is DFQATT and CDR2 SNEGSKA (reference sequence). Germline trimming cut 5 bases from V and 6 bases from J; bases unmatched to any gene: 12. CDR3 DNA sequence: TGCAGTGCTCCCGACCGGACAGGGACCGGTCAGCCCCAGCATTTT. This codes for CSAPDRTGTGQPQHF.